This TCR beta chain was captured in a study of regulatory T cells in long-lasting Graves disease (dated by TCRdb to the early 2020s). Regarding the research as a whole: Antithyroid drugs had been taken for less than 3 months by newly diagnosed Graves' disease patients. Peripheral blood TCR sequencing and RNA sequencing compared persistent Graves' disease patients with newly diagnosed Graves' disease patients. The study was conducted in China and was registered as a clinical trial. A total of around 33 samples were covered by TCR sequencing, comprising approximately 13 persistent and approximately 20 newly diagnosed Graves' disease patients. On the study overall, not on this receptor specifically: Peripheral blood alone was examined, since thyroid tissue, which constituted the primary lesion, could not be accessed. The small sample size was acknowledged by the authors as a limitation that may reduce accuracy. Patients with persistent disease shared more public clonotypes (over 2,500) than newly diagnosed patients did (roughly 970). Compared with newly diagnosed patients, patients with persistent Graves' disease had lower TCR Shannon entropy and fewer highly expanded clones, which suggests clonal expansion. Sequencing and analysis were limited to the TCR beta chain. Preferential use of TRBV28, TRBJ1-2 and TRBJ2-5 was observed in persistent disease, whereas TRBV20-1 and TRBJ2-1 were favored in newly diagnosed disease.

Taken from the germline V gene, the CDR1 and CDR2 loops are ENHRY and SYGVKD. The junction shows trimming of 3 bases on V and 0 bases on J, plus 11 bases between the germline ends. The CDR3 spans 15 residues, from the cysteine through the phenylalanine. Only the CDR3 region is kept as DNA, spanning 45 bases read in frame from base 1. Libraries were constructed by multiplex PCR. The instrument was an Illumina HiSeq 4000. CDR3 regions were amplified by Arm-PCR with iRepertoire HTBI primers to construct TCR beta libraries. PCR products were gel purified before sequencing. The authors' analysis ran thus. Gene usage analysis of CDR3 amino acid clonotypes used the approximately 62 TRBV and 11 to 15 TRBJ segments found across samples. Filtered high-quality paired reads were merged into contigs using COPE and FqMerger. BLAST was used to align contigs to IMGT TRBV, TRBD and TRBJ reference genes, with CDR3 defined following IMGT. Highly expanded clones were defined as clonotypes with a frequency above 0.1%. Repertoire diversity was measured by Shannon entropy, and V-J evenness by the Gini coefficient. A clonotype found in more than one individual was treated as public. TCRdb trimmed the raw reads at Q25, called clones with MiXCR and kept productive beta chains. One record per CDR3 amino acid sequence lists the most common genes and DNA. The V and J calls follow TCRdb's processing rather than the paper's. For this sample the table gives about 350,000 distinct CDR3 sequences, of which 16% were detected only once. The top ten constitute roughly 30% of the sample.

In its sample, this clonotype was seen many times. It lacks a known antigen. No quality values exist for individual bases; no much larger clone is one base distant. The time point label, read with the paper, signifies: newly diagnosed GD, antithyroid drugs for less than 3 months. RNA was extracted from PBMCs in TRIzol for both TCR sequencing and RNA sequencing. Graves' disease was diagnosed according to American Thyroid Association guidelines. The patients came from an endocrinology department in Xi'an, China. From each patient, approximately 10 milliliters of peripheral blood was collected into an EDTA anticoagulant tube. Ficoll Paque Plus density gradient separation was used to isolate PBMCs, and no further T cell sorting was done. An Agilent 2100 Bioanalyzer and agarose gel were used to assess RNA quality, and a NanoDrop 2000 was used to measure RNA concentration. The data were also submitted as part of a second study, on T cells in Graves' hyperthyroidism and ophthalmopathy. The second publication reports: A patient counted as having stable Graves' hyperthyroidism if no progression to ophthalmopathy occurred over 18 months of follow-up. Hyperthyroidism patients were newly diagnosed, with disease duration under 2 months, and aged 18 to 65 years. Any patient with an uncontrolled infection, another autoimmune disease, pregnancy or lactation was excluded. Diagnoses were established on the basis of clinical symptoms, serum thyroxine and TRAb, thyroid ultrasound, and orbital computed tomography. The TCR CDR3 was subjected to a first round of RT-PCR using the HTBI primer set and the Qiagen OneStep RT-PCR kit. Most expanded thyroid clonotypes (frequency above 0.001) were also detected in blood, suggesting blood repertoires may reflect thyroid immune responses. A 13 V-J signature model separated ophthalmopathy from stable hyperthyroidism, with roughly 88% sensitivity and 81.08% specificity in cross-validation and 80%/75% in testing. In validation, the model predicted progression to ophthalmopathy a median of roughly 6.2 months before onset, with about 67% sensitivity and roughly 77% specificity. A discovery cohort of about 96 patients, approximately 44 with Graves' ophthalmopathy and roughly 59 with stable Graves' hyperthyroidism, was used to find distinguishing TCR V-J signatures. Whether ophthalmopathy could be predicted prospectively was tested in an independent validation cohort made up of some 20 hyperthyroidism patients plus 17 patients who later progressed to ophthalmopathy. The approximately 100 discovery patients were randomly split 7:3 into training and test sets. Thyroid tissue and blood T-cell repertoires from more than 5 Graves' hyperthyroidism patients were also compared in the study. Once sampling was done, hyperthyroidism patients were given methimazole at a starting dose of 30 mg daily, whereas ophthalmopathy patients were given high-dose intravenous methylprednisolone. Libraries were constructed in a second round of multiplex PCR, after which size selection and purification were carried out. Libraries were sequenced paired-end with 100 bp reads on an Illumina HiSeq2000. SOAPnuke was used to process the raw data, removing reads that contained adapters or uncalled bases, had a mean Phred below 15, or lacked an exact match to the constant primer or identifier. COPE v1.2.5 was used to merge the high-quality paired reads, and each unique nucleotide sequence was defined as a clonotype. MiTCR v1.1 was used to align the clonotypes against IMGT TRBV, TRBD and TRBJ reference segments. Only V-J combinations with frequency above 0.0001, covering about 99% of repertoires, were analysed. The TCS score was defined as F50 (clonal expansion) divided by E x V (chaos), with BLOSUM62-based TCRdist calculated between CDR3 peptides within each V-J. Welch's t-statistics and random forest reduced 500 to 650 V-J features to some 14, which were used in a naive Bayes classifier (R e1071). No statistical method was used to set the sample size in advance, and investigators knew the group allocation. TCR Vbeta CDR3 sequencing of roughly 140 peripheral blood samples (more than 40 ophthalmopathy, about 74 hyperthyroidism and some 17 progressor patients) is reported in the paper.

The V and J genes are TRBV10-3 and TRBJ1-1, with no confidently assigned D gene. The material sequenced was peripheral blood mononuclear cells (PBMCs), taken at new diagnosis, from a patient treated with antithyroid drugs. The clonotype comes from a man aged 40-49 years with Graves disease. Donor details come from another sample of the same person, matched by shared clones. The CDR3 loop reads CAISDHGMMNTEAFF. At the DNA level, the sequence is TGTGCCATCAGTGATCACGGAATGATGAACACTGAAGCTTTCTTT.